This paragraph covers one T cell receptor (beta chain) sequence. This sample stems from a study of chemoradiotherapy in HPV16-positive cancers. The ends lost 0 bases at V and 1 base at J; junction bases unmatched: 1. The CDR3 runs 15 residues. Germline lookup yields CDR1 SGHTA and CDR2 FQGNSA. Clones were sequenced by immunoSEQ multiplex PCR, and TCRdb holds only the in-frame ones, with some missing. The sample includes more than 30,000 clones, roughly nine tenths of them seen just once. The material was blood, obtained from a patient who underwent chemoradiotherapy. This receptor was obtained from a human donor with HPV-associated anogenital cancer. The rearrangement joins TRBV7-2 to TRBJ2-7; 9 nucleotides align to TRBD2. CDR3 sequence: CASSLASGGSYEQYF. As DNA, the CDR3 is TGTGCCAGCAGCTTAGCTAGCGGGGGATCCTACGAGCAGTACTTC.